This is a list of T cell receptor beta chains from one sample in a study of neurological immune-mediated disorders. Using its own MiXCR run on the 5' RACE reads, TCRdb lists one record per CDR3 protein. The sample carries about 59,000 distinct CDR3 sequences, about an eighth recorded once. The specimen sequenced was PBMCs. The source is a woman aged 55-70 years with HTLV-1-associated myelopathy (HAM/TSP). Each CDR3 is given with its conserved first and last residue. Fields, in order: J gene, clone size, D gene, V gene, CDR3 protein, CDR3 DNA. A D gene is named only where the DNA matches it firmly. Size is stated for part of the rows, as once, few or many counts, or as a class when the clone is expanded.

J gene: TRBJ2-3
clone size: many
D gene: NA
V gene: TRBV5-1
CDR3 protein: CASSFPQGNTQYF
CDR3 DNA: TGCGCCAGCAGCTTTCCCCAGGGGAATACGCAGTATTTT

J gene: TRBJ2-7
clone size: many
D gene: NA
V gene: TRBV5-6
CDR3 protein: CASSFDSSYEQYF
CDR3 DNA: TGTGCCAGCAGCTTTGATAGTTCCTACGAGCAGTACTTC

J gene: TRBJ2-3
clone size: NA
D gene: NA
V gene: TRBV7-2
CDR3 protein: CAISSPIPGGTDTQYF
CDR3 DNA: TGTGCCATCAGCTCCCCCATCCCGGGCGGCACAGATACGCAGTATTTT

J gene: TRBJ2-5
clone size: many
D gene: TRBD1
V gene: TRBV2
CDR3 protein: CASRGRDRGQETQYF
CDR3 DNA: TGTGCCAGCAGGGGCCGGGACAGGGGCCAAGAGACCCAGTACTTC

J gene: TRBJ2-3
clone size: many
D gene: NA
V gene: TRBV20-1
CDR3 protein: CSASGDSTDTQYF
CDR3 DNA: TGCAGTGCTAGCGGAGACTCCACAGATACGCAGTATTTT

J gene: TRBJ2-5
clone size: many
D gene: NA
V gene: TRBV7-2
CDR3 protein: CASSFATPRTKETQYF
CDR3 DNA: TGTGCCAGCAGCTTCGCGACCCCAAGGACTAAAGAGACCCAGTACTTC

J gene: TRBJ2-1
clone size: many
D gene: NA
V gene: TRBV12-3/TRBV12-4
CDR3 protein: CASSLDRYNEQFF
CDR3 DNA: TGTGCCAGCAGTTTGGACCGGTACAATGAGCAGTTCTTC

J gene: TRBJ1-5
clone size: many
D gene: NA
V gene: TRBV27
CDR3 protein: CASSLSGHPGRWPQHF
CDR3 DNA: TGTGCCAGCAGTTTATCGGGCCATCCCGGGCGGTGGCCCCAGCATTTT

J gene: TRBJ2-1
clone size: many
D gene: NA
V gene: TRBV12-3/TRBV12-4
CDR3 protein: CASSSKAYNEQFF
CDR3 DNA: TGTGCCAGCAGCTCTAAGGCCTACAATGAGCAGTTCTTC

J gene: TRBJ1-3
clone size: NA
D gene: NA
V gene: TRBV3-1
CDR3 protein: CASSQSGRNTIYF
CDR3 DNA: TGTGCCAGCAGCCAATCTGGGAGAAACACCATATATTTT

J gene: TRBJ2-7
clone size: many
D gene: TRBD1
V gene: TRBV15
CDR3 protein: CATSRVGQGTYEQYF
CDR3 DNA: TGTGCCACCAGCAGAGTCGGACAGGGGACCTACGAGCAGTACTTC

J gene: TRBJ2-1
clone size: many
D gene: NA
V gene: TRBV6-2/TRBV6-3
CDR3 protein: CASRERNEQFF
CDR3 DNA: TGTGCCAGCAGGGAGAGGAATGAGCAGTTCTTC

J gene: TRBJ1-4
clone size: many
D gene: NA
V gene: TRBV15
CDR3 protein: CATSSENGGLFF
CDR3 DNA: TGTGCCACCAGCAGTGAAAACGGTGGACTGTTTTTT

J gene: TRBJ2-1
clone size: NA
D gene: TRBD2
V gene: TRBV18
CDR3 protein: CASSPGGGRGNEQFF
CDR3 DNA: TGTGCCAGCTCCCCGGGTGGCGGGAGAGGGAATGAGCAGTTCTTC

J gene: TRBJ2-1
clone size: few
D gene: TRBD1
V gene: TRBV19
CDR3 protein: CASSIAGGDYNEQFF
CDR3 DNA: TGTGCCAGTAGTATAGCAGGGGGCGATTACAATGAGCAGTTCTTC

J gene: TRBJ2-2
clone size: many
D gene: TRBD2
V gene: TRBV20-1
CDR3 protein: CSARKSSGSIVGELFF
CDR3 DNA: TGCAGTGCTAGAAAATCTAGCGGGAGTATTGTCGGGGAGCTGTTTTTT

J gene: TRBJ2-5
clone size: many
D gene: TRBD2
V gene: TRBV7-2
CDR3 protein: CASSSGLVYPETQYF
CDR3 DNA: TGTGCCAGCAGCTCGGGACTAGTGTATCCTGAGACCCAGTACTTC

J gene: TRBJ1-2
clone size: many
D gene: NA
V gene: TRBV5-1
CDR3 protein: CASSLSPTDYGYTF
CDR3 DNA: TGCGCCAGCAGCTTGTCCCCGACAGATTATGGCTACACCTTC

J gene: TRBJ2-5
clone size: many
D gene: TRBD1
V gene: TRBV5-6
CDR3 protein: CASSTRPGGETQYF
CDR3 DNA: TGTGCCAGCAGCACTCGCCCAGGGGGAGAGACCCAGTACTTC

J gene: TRBJ2-6
clone size: many
D gene: TRBD1
V gene: TRBV11-2
CDR3 protein: CASSETGQTLSGANVLTF
CDR3 DNA: TGTGCCAGCAGCGAAACGGGACAGACCCTCTCTGGGGCCAACGTCCTGACTTTC

J gene: TRBJ2-7
clone size: many
D gene: TRBD1
V gene: TRBV5-1
CDR3 protein: CASAAGQGSYEQYF
CDR3 DNA: TGCGCCAGCGCCGCGGGACAGGGAAGCTACGAGCAGTACTTC

J gene: TRBJ2-1
clone size: NA
D gene: TRBD1
V gene: TRBV5-5
CDR3 protein: CASSLLGTGPYNEQFF
CDR3 DNA: TGTGCCAGCAGCTTGTTGGGGACAGGGCCCTACAATGAGCAGTTCTTC

J gene: TRBJ2-3
clone size: many
D gene: TRBD1
V gene: TRBV28
CDR3 protein: CASSYRGLADTQYF
CDR3 DNA: TGTGCCAGCAGTTACAGGGGGCTGGCAGATACGCAGTATTTT

J gene: TRBJ1-6
clone size: NA
D gene: NA
V gene: TRBV7-8
CDR3 protein: CASSLELGVSPLHF
CDR3 DNA: TGTGCCAGCAGCTTAGAATTGGGGGTATCACCCCTCCACTTT

J gene: TRBJ2-5
clone size: many
D gene: NA
V gene: TRBV15
CDR3 protein: CATSRGGVRKETQYF
CDR3 DNA: TGTGCCACCAGCAGAGGAGGGGTGAGGAAAGAGACCCAGTACTTC

J gene: TRBJ1-1
clone size: NA
D gene: NA
V gene: TRBV5-1
CDR3 protein: CASSFGRAGLDTEAFF
CDR3 DNA: TGCGCCAGCAGCTTCGGTAGGGCAGGCCTGGACACTGAAGCTTTCTTT

J gene: TRBJ2-1
clone size: many
D gene: NA
V gene: TRBV5-1
CDR3 protein: CASTSISESYNEQFF
CDR3 DNA: TGCGCCAGCACCAGCATCAGCGAGTCCTACAATGAGCAGTTCTTC

J gene: TRBJ1-4
clone size: many
D gene: TRBD1
V gene: TRBV28
CDR3 protein: CASTRDRPAGNEKLFF
CDR3 DNA: TGTGCCAGCACCAGGGACAGGCCTGCGGGTAATGAAAAACTGTTTTTT

J gene: TRBJ1-1
clone size: many
D gene: NA
V gene: TRBV20-1
CDR3 protein: CSARDSRGGVTEAFF
CDR3 DNA: TGCAGTGCTAGAGATTCTAGGGGAGGTGTCACTGAAGCTTTCTTT